This T cell receptor beta chain was observed in a study of molecular identifiers for immune sequencing clone quantification. This clonotype was picked up a small number of times. TCRdb recomputed calls from the PCR reads with MiXCR, one row per CDR3 protein. Here the sample spans about 320,000 distinct CDR3 sequences, roughly a fifth being singletons. Germline CDR1 SGDLS, CDR2 YYNGEE. The CDR3 is 18 residues long. Trimming removed 1 base at V and 4 bases at J, with 21 bases between. The sample was naive CD8+ T cells from blood, with Jurkat cell RNA spiked in. Documented subset: FACS-sorted CD8+CD4-CCR7+CD45RA+ naive T cells. This rearrangement joins TRBV9 to TRBJ2-4; D might be TRBD2 (6 bases). This TCR was recovered from a human donor in good health. Some libraries in this study had Jurkat cell RNA spiked in. The CDR3 loop reads CASSVKKVIRLGKNIQYF. The CDR3 DNA sequence: TGTGCCAGCAGCGTAAAGAAGGTGATTCGACTAGGGAAAAACATTCAGTACTTC.